The present T cell receptor (beta chain) was sequenced within a study of CD8 T cells in ankylosing spondylitis. Overall study findings and caveats: Reported data indicate significant enrichment of disease-linked clones within matched ankylosing spondylitis synovial fluid. Disease-linked clones proved CD8+ and comparatively uncommon in peripheral blood. Within ankylosing spondylitis blood, a TCR beta motif made up of seven or eight highly homologous variants appeared to be characteristic.

Quantitative 5'-RACE with molecular barcodes produced the TCR beta libraries. TCRdb redid the calling of the 5' RACE reads with MiXCR, one entry per CDR3 protein. The sample carries 250,000 to 300,000 distinct CDR3 sequences, roughly 20% recorded once. This clonotype was observed a few times. The target antigen is unknown. The V segment lost 2 bases and the J segment 0 bases; nucleotides outside the gene matches: 2. The CDR3 is made up of 14 amino acids. The germline CDR1 and CDR2 sequences are GTSNPN and SVGIG (reference sequence). Sample: blood, either unsorted or a sorted T cell fraction (not recorded which). The chain recombines TRBV30 with TRBJ1-1, with 8 bases fitting TRBD1. The clonotype comes from a male donor with ankylosing spondylitis or in good health (not recorded which). CDR3 residues: CAWSPGQVNTEAFF. The CDR3 bases are TGTGCCTGGAGTCCGGGACAGGTGAACACTGAAGCTTTCTTT. Variable domain in full (rest from reference TRBV30 and TRBJ1-1): SQTIHQWPATLVQPVGSPLSLECTVEGTSNPNLYWYRQAAGRGLQLLFYSVGIGQISSEVPQNLSASRPQDRQFILSSKKLLLSDSGFYLCAWSPGQVNTEAFFGQGTRLTVV.